The text below deals with one TCR beta chain. The length of the CDR3 is 17 residues. The V gene's germline CDR1 is LNHDA and CDR2 SQIVND (reference sequence). V lost 3 bases to trimming and J lost 3 bases; unmatched junction nucleotides: 10. As handled by the study authors: Estimated nucleated cell counts came from reference gene primer amplification. Clones were read by immunoSEQ multiplex PCR, and TCRdb kept only the in-frame ones, dropping some. V and J calls and clone size are those listed in that table; D and trimming were worked out from the DNA. This table has 95,000 or so clones, about 84% appearing once. The sample is drawn from a study of blood T cell repertoires in COVID-19.

J is TRBJ1-1 and V is TRBV19; 10 bases are shared with TRBD1. The sequence was collected from a human donor in a cohort sampled during active COVID-19. Sequencing used peripheral blood. The DNA of the CDR3 is TGTGCCAGTAGTATTGGACAGGGGGAGGTGGGGGACACTGAAGCTTTCTTT. Encoded protein: CASSIGQGEVGDTEAFF.